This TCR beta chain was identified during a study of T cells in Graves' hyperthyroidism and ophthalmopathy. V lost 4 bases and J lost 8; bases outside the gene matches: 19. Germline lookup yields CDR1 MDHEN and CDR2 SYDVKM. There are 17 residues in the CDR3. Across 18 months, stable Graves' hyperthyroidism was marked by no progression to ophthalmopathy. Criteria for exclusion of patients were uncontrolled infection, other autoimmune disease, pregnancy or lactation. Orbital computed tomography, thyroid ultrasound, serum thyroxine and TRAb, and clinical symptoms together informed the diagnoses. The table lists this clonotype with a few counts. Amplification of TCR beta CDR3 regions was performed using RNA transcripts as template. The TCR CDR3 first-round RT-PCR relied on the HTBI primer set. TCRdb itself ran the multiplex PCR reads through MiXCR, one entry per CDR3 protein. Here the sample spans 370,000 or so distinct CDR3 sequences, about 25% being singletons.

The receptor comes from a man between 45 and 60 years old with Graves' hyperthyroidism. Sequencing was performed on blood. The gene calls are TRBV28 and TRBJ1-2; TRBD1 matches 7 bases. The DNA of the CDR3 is TGTGCCAGCAGTTCCGTTGGGGGGACAGAGATAGCGGAAGGCTACACCTTC. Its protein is CASSSVGGTEIAEGYTF.